The next 15 T cell receptor beta chains were all read from a single sample in a study of blood T cells in healthy people across ages. Together with a sample-barcoded 5' primer, a J-beta primer mix was included in a second PCR lasting about 7 to 12 cycles. MiXCR, run by TCRdb on the 5' RACE reads, gives a single entry per CDR3 protein. The sample shows 1 million or so distinct CDR3 sequences, less than 25% of them seen only once. The data were also submitted as part of a second study, on T cells of mothers and their children.

The sequencing input was blood. Source of these receptors: a girl aged 2 to 10 in good health.

CDR3 coding DNA: TGTGCCAGCAGTGCCCGCCTAAATTCCTATGAGCAGTTCTTC. Translating gives CASSARLNSYEQFF. This chain joins TRBV25-1 and TRBJ2-1; D unresolved. V was trimmed by 4 bases and J by 8 bases, leaving 15 bases between them. Germline loops: CDR1 MGHDK, CDR2 SYGVNS. This CDR3 region has 14 residues.

The chain combines TRBV10-2 with TRBJ1-1; TRBD1 is a possible D gene (5 bases). Germline-derived CDR1 and CDR2 are WSHSY and SAAADI. CDR3 length equals 14 residues. The V end was cut by 0 bases, the J end by 4 bases, with 9 bases between. The CDR3 nucleotides are TGCGCCAGCAGTGAGTCCCGGACAAGCACTGAAGCTTTCTTT. It specifies CASSESRTSTEAFF.

The CDR3 spells CASSAGQGGYNEQFF. DNA of the CDR3: TGTGCCAGCAGTGCGGGACAGGGCGGCTACAATGAGCAGTTCTTC. The chain combines TRBV12-3 or TRBV12-4 with TRBJ2-1; 9 nucleotides line up with TRBD1. The CDR3 totals 15 residues. J gave up 3 bases and V 5 bases, and 5 bases lay outside the gene matches.

J is TRBJ2-1 and V is TRBV7-8; tentatively, D is TRBD1 (6 bases). The CDR3 loop spans 16 amino acids. The V gene's germline CDR1 is SGHVS and CDR2 FQNEAQ. Trimming cost V 7 bases and J 0 bases, with 16 bases left between them. The CDR3 nucleotides are TGTGCCAGCACGCCTTTCACAGGGAACTCCTACAATGAGCAGTTCTTC. It encodes CASTPFTGNSYNEQFF.

This clonotype was counted a single time. This chain links TRBV4-1 with TRBJ2-4, with D tentatively TRBD1 (5 bases). CDR1 is MGHRA, CDR2 YSYEKL, per germline. V lost 1 base and J 2 bases, leaving 18 bases between the germline ends. The CDR3 is 18 residues long. CDR3: CASSQGSQKGVSKNIQYF. The DNA for the CDR3 is TGCGCCAGCAGCCAAGGGAGTCAAAAAGGGGTTTCCAAAAACATTCAGTACTTC.

As concerns this clonotype: The junction departs from germline at one end; a sequencing error may be responsible. The chain is built from TRBV7-3 and TRBJ2-1, with D possibly matching TRBD2 (5 bases). CDR1 and CDR2 from the germline V gene are SGHTA and FQGTGA. The CDR3 totals 14 residues. Here the CDR3 reads CPSSLTLAGNEQFF. DNA of the CDR3: TGTCCCAGCAGCTTAACGTTGGCGGGCAATGAGCAGTTCTTC.

This clonotype has more than one count but fewer than ten. The gene calls are TRBV20-1 and TRBJ2-1; 8 bases agree with TRBD2. Germline V lookup: CDR1 DFQATT, CDR2 SNEGSKA (reference sequence). The V gene end was trimmed by 3 bases and the J gene end by 3 bases; junction bases not matched to a gene: 4. There are 14 residues in the CDR3. The chain's CDR3 is CSASSGTNYNEQFF. The CDR3 coding sequence is TGCAGTGCTAGTAGCGGGACCAACTACAATGAGCAGTTCTTC.

This clonotype was counted ten times or more. The chain combines TRBV6-1 with TRBJ1-6; D call uncertain. Germline CDR1 is MNHNS and CDR2 is SASEGT. The CDR3 totals 12 residues. Trimming removed 2 bases at V and 11 bases at J, with 7 bases between. In nucleotides, the CDR3 is TGTGCCAGCAGTGAAAGTATAGCACCCCTCCACTTT. This encodes CASSESIAPLHF.

The V call is TRBV28, the J call TRBJ1-2; D is unresolved. Germline V gene sequence: CDR1 MDHEN, CDR2 SYDVKM. The CDR3 is made up of 11 amino acids. In DNA form, the CDR3 reads TGTGCTTCCCACGAGGACTATGGCTACACCTTC. Protein: CASHEDYGYTF.

The chain has TRBV6-1 and TRBJ2-7; 7 bases align to TRBD1. The germline V gene encodes CDR1 MNHNS and CDR2 SASEGT. The CDR3 has 15 residues. V gave up 7 bases and J gave up 2 bases; unmatched junction bases: 11. The CDR3: CASTQFSGTAYEQYF. CDR3 DNA: TGTGCCAGCACACAATTCAGTGGGACAGCCTACGAGCAGTACTTC.

This clonotype was detected a few times. The chain recombines TRBV24-1 with TRBJ2-7; D unclear. The CDR3 has 13 residues. Deletions cut 4 bases from V and 5 bases from J, with 11 bases between. CDR1 and CDR2 from the germline V gene are KGHDR and SFDVKD. CDR3 region: CATSDPARHEQYF. The DNA for the CDR3 is TGTGCCACCAGTGACCCCGCTCGGCACGAGCAGTACTTC.

This clonotype was counted only a few times. The gene calls are TRBV7-9 and TRBJ1-4, with D unclear. The CDR3 consists of 14 residues. Germline V gene data show CDR1 as SEHNR and CDR2 as FQNEAQ (reference sequence). Between the trimmed V and J ends, which lost 5 bases and 8 bases, there was a span of 15 bases. The CDR3 sequence is CASSLYLGKEKLFF. The CDR3 coding sequence is TGTGCCAGCAGCCTTTACCTTGGAAAGGAAAAACTGTTTTTT.

In its sample, this clonotype was seen a few times. This CDR3 reads CAITPDGHTIYF. The CDR3 DNA reads as TGTGCCATCACTCCTGACGGTCACACCATATATTTT. This chain connects TRBV10-3 to TRBJ1-3; D gene ambiguous. Germline loops: CDR1 ENHRY, CDR2 SYGVKD. The CDR3 loop spans 12 amino acids. V was cut by 7 bases and J by 8 bases, with 12 bases left in between.

This sequence joins TRBV7-2 and TRBJ1-1, with 7 nucleotides matching TRBD1. V was clipped by 6 bases and J by 4 bases; unmatched bases: 11. The germline gives CDR1 SGHTA, CDR2 FQGNSA. This CDR3 has 15 residues. The CDR3 sequence: CASSRRQGASTEAFF. The CDR3 DNA sequence: TGTGCCAGCAGTAGAAGACAGGGTGCCAGCACTGAAGCTTTCTTT.

The chain uses TRBV20-1 and TRBJ2-1; D is unresolved. The length of the CDR3 is 16 residues. Germline CDR1 and CDR2: DFQATT and SNEGSKA (reference sequence). V lost 2 bases and J lost 0, with 14 bases in between. CDR3 amino acids: CSARSVFESSYNEQFF. CDR3 nucleotide sequence: TGCAGTGCTAGATCTGTTTTCGAGAGCTCCTACAATGAGCAGTTCTTC.